The T cell receptor (beta chain) under discussion was sequenced for a study of CXCR3-negative and CXCR3-positive naive CD8 T cells. General study points: In naive cells, CXCR3-negative and CXCR3-positive subsets had similar TRBV-TRBJ usage; memory cells differed. Both naive subsets had comparably high diversity; memory CD8+ cells much lower.

The CDR3 has 13 amino acids. Germline V gives CDR1 WNHNN, CDR2 SYGVQD (reference sequence). Each CD8+ T cell subset was flow-sorted in triplicate. Every sort contained approximately 290,000 cells. UMI-tagged TRB cDNA libraries were built via 5' RACE. With the 5' RACE reads reprocessed, TCRdb shows one record per CDR3 protein and no DNA. In total, the table holds tens of thousands of distinct CDR3 sequences. Regarding this clonotype: Its antigen remains unknown.

The sequence was obtained from a human donor in good health. Some clones in this sample may be carry-over from other donors' samples. Sequences were obtained from memory CD8+ T cells from blood. The genes are TRBV10-1 and TRBJ1-2. CDR3 residues: CASSDGQDYGYTF.